Following are 21 T cell receptor beta chains from one sample sequenced in a study of blood T cell repertoires in COVID-19. Generated by immunoSEQ multiplex PCR, the TCRdb table keeps only in-frame clones and is missing some. Among about 130,000 clones listed, over 80% were seen once. Sequenced sample: PBMCs or T cells enriched from blood (not recorded which). All receptors come from a man younger than 45 who had recovered from COVID-19.

The rearrangement uses TRBV18 and TRBJ1-2; TRBD1 matches 9 bases. The CDR3 sequence is 14 residues long. The V gene's germline CDR1 is KGHSH and CDR2 LQKENI. Germline trimming cut 5 bases from V and 7 bases from J; bases unmatched to any gene: 8. The CDR3 loop is CASSEGQGVGGYTF. Here the CDR3 DNA reads TGTGCCAGCTCAGAGGGACAGGGAGTCGGTGGCTACACCTTC.

This chain links TRBV5-1 with TRBJ2-3; the match to TRBD2 covers 11 bases. The CDR3 covers 21 residues. Germline CDR1 SGHRS, CDR2 YFSETQ. Germline trimming cut 0 bases from V and 6 bases from J; bases unmatched to any gene: 21. CDR3 loop: CASSLARQLRGSGRAPDTQYF. CDR3 nucleotide sequence: TGCGCCAGCAGCTTGGCGAGACAGCTTCGAGGTAGCGGGAGGGCCCCCGATACGCAGTATTTT.

The V and J genes are TRBV6-5 and TRBJ1-2, with a tentative D call TRBD1 (5 bases). Trimming removed 9 bases from V and 8 bases from J, with 19 bases in between. Germline V gives CDR1 MNHEY, CDR2 SVGAGI. The CDR3 sequence is 13 residues long. CDR3 loop: CASNRDSLRGYTF. The CDR3 DNA follows: TGTGCCAGTAATCGGGACTCATTAAGGGGCTACACCTTC.

J is TRBJ1-1 and V is TRBV28; unclear D gene. This CDR3 contains 12 residues. Germline assignment: CDR1 MDHEN and CDR2 SYDVKM. Trimming took 4 bases from V and 5 from J, leaving 8 bases between them. CDR3 region: CASSSPQTEAFF. The CDR3 nucleotides read TGTGCCAGCAGTTCCCCACAGACTGAAGCTTTCTTT.

This rearrangement joins TRBV18 to TRBJ2-1, with TRBD2 identical over 7 bases. The CDR3 is 13 residues long. CDR1 is KGHSH and CDR2 is LQKENI in the germline V gene. V gave up 1 base and J gave up 8 bases; unmatched junction bases: 2. The CDR3 DNA reads as TGTGCCAGCTCACCACGGGGGAGGGATGAGCAGTTCTTC. It yields the protein CASSPRGRDEQFF.

This clone came up once. The CDR3 DNA is TGTGCCAGCAGCCGAGGGGGCGGTCAGCCCCAGCATTTT. It specifies CASSRGGGQPQHF. V and J are TRBV14 and TRBJ1-5, with TRBD1 matching over 7 bases. This CDR3 has 13 residues. V shed 4 bases, J shed 6 bases, and the junction held 3 bases outside the gene matches. CDR1 SGHDN and CDR2 FVKESK come from the germline V gene.

This chain joins TRBV7-3 and TRBJ2-2; D call uncertain. This CDR3 spans 14 amino acids. In germline, CDR1 is SGHTA, CDR2 FQGTGA. V was clipped by 6 bases and J by 4 bases, with 12 bases between them. CDR3 residues: CASRRDWFTGELFF. Here the CDR3 DNA reads TGTGCCAGCAGGAGAGACTGGTTCACCGGGGAGCTGTTTTTT.

This clone was recorded only once. This chain uses TRBV7-2 with TRBJ2-1, with a tentative D call TRBD1 (6 bases). The CDR3 has 15 amino acids. V dropped 5 bases and J dropped 2 bases, with 13 bases sitting between them. The germline V gene has CDR1 SGHTA and CDR2 FQGNSA. DNA for the CDR3: TGTGCCAGCAGCCTACAGGGTGCTACCTACAATGAGCAGTTCTTC. This codes for CASSLQGATYNEQFF.

The V and J genes are TRBV15 and TRBJ1-1; D gene uncertain. Trimming shortened V by 1 base and J by 5 bases, and 5 bases separated the two germline ends. The germline V gene encodes CDR1 LNHNV and CDR2 YYDKDF (reference sequence). The CDR3 is made up of 12 amino acids. The CDR3 protein is CATSRAVTEAFF. The CDR3 bases are TGTGCCACCAGCAGAGCCGTGACTGAAGCTTTCTTT.

The rearrangement joins TRBV4-2 to TRBJ1-6; the D is unclear. The CDR3 spans 16 residues. Deletions cut 1 base from V and 4 bases from J, with 11 bases between. The V gene's germline CDR1 is LGHNA and CDR2 YNFKEQ. For the CDR3, the DNA is TGTGCCAGCAGCCAAGGAGGGATCGCTTATAATTCACCCCTCCACTTT. Its translation: CASSQGGIAYNSPLHF.

The chain has TRBV19 and TRBJ1-5; D may be TRBD1 (5 bases). Germline CDR1 reads LNHDA; CDR2 reads SQIVND (reference sequence). The length of the CDR3 is 15 residues. The ends were cut back, 10 bases at V and 0 bases at J, with 16 bases in the middle. The CDR3 DNA sequence: TGTGCCACCCGAGAACAGGTCCTTAGCAATCAGCCCCAGCATTTT. Translation gives CATREQVLSNQPQHF.

This clone came up once. CDR3 in amino acids: CASSLSGGAYNEQFF. CDR3 coding DNA: TGTGCCAGCAGCTTGAGCGGGGGAGCTTACAATGAGCAGTTCTTC. This chain uses TRBV5-4 with TRBJ2-1; 8 nucleotides line up with TRBD2. Per the germline V gene, CDR1 is SGHNT and CDR2 is YYREEE (reference sequence). The length of the CDR3 is 15 residues. V shed 1 base and J 4 bases; nucleotides not matched to a gene: 4.

The rearrangement joins TRBV19 to TRBJ2-3; D may be TRBD1 (6 bases). V shed 9 bases and J shed 11 bases, with 12 bases lying between them. Germline loops: CDR1 LNHDA, CDR2 SQIVND (reference sequence). This CDR3 region has 10 residues. As DNA, the CDR3 is TGTGCCAGACCCTACAGGGAGCAGTATTTT. Its translation: CARPYREQYF.

The V call is TRBV19, the J call TRBJ2-3; D is perhaps TRBD1 (6 bases). Per the germline V gene, CDR1 is LNHDA and CDR2 is SQIVND (reference sequence). V was shortened by 7 bases and J by 3 bases, with 14 bases between the two germline ends. This CDR3 region has 14 residues. The CDR3 here is CASTRGGFTDTQYF. The DNA of the CDR3 is TGTGCCAGTACCAGAGGGGGTTTTACAGATACGCAGTATTTT.

This clone was seen a single time. This chain uses TRBV9 with TRBJ1-4; the D is unclear. Germline CDR1 and CDR2: SGDLS and YYNGEE. V was pared by 2 bases and J by 7 bases, with 15 bases between. The length of the CDR3 is 15 residues. The CDR3 coding sequence is TGTGCCAGCAGCGTGGCCGGGATACCCAGTGAAAAACTGTTTTTT. This sequence encodes CASSVAGIPSEKLFF.

This clone has a handful of counts. The rearrangement links TRBV19 to TRBJ1-4, with D possibly TRBD1 on 5 matching bases. The germline V and J ends were trimmed by 1 base and 3 bases, with 12 bases remaining between them. CDR1 LNHDA and CDR2 SQIVND come from the germline V gene (reference sequence). The CDR3 contains 16 residues. This CDR3 reads CASSIGQSPPNEKLFF. The CDR3 DNA reads as TGTGCCAGTAGTATAGGACAGTCCCCCCCTAATGAAAAACTGTTTTTT. Variable domain in full (rest from reference TRBV19 and TRBJ1-4): DGGITQSPKYLFRKEGQNVTLSCEQNLNHDAMYWYRQDPGQGLRLIYYSQIVNDFQKGDIAEGYSVSREKKESFPLTVTSAQKNPTAFYLCASSIGQSPPNEKLFFGSGTQLSVL.

The rearrangement uses TRBV6-5 and TRBJ2-5; D gene ambiguous. V was pared by 4 bases and J by 2 bases, with 8 bases between. Looked up from germline, CDR1 is MNHEY and CDR2 is SVGAGI. CDR3 length: 13 amino acids. CDR3 sequence: CASSSVYQETQYF. The CDR3, as DNA: TGTGCCAGCAGTTCCGTGTATCAAGAGACCCAGTACTTC.

The CDR3 protein is CASSLEGLLQETQYF. DNA for the CDR3: TGCGCCAGCAGCTTGGAGGGGCTGCTCCAAGAGACCCAGTACTTC. The chain couples TRBV5-1 to TRBJ2-5; D perhaps matches TRBD1 (5 bases). CDR1 and CDR2 (germline): SGHRS, YFSETQ. The CDR3 totals 15 residues. Trimming took 0 bases from V and 1 from J, leaving 10 bases between them.

This rearrangement joins TRBV19 to TRBJ1-2; TRBD1 matches at 10 bases. Germline CDR1 and CDR2: LNHDA and SQIVND (reference sequence). The CDR3 length is 14 residues. V trimming: 9 bases; J trimming: 4 bases; junction bases outside the gene matches: 8. The CDR3 DNA reads TGTGCCAGCCGATGGGGACAGGGGACCTATGGCTACACCTTC. Translating it yields CASRWGQGTYGYTF.

The chain uses TRBV7-9 and TRBJ1-6; 9 nucleotides match TRBD1. Looked up from germline, CDR1 is SEHNR and CDR2 is FQNEAQ (reference sequence). This CDR3 is 17 amino acids long. V was clipped by 5 bases and J by 0 bases; unmatched bases: 5. The CDR3 loop is CASSGGTGSSYNSPLHF. CDR3 sequence (DNA): TGTGCCAGCAGCGGGGGGACAGGGAGCTCCTATAATTCACCCCTCCACTTT.

The gene calls are TRBV29-1 and TRBJ1-1; tentatively, D is TRBD1 (5 bases). Trimming removed 8 bases from V and 0 bases from J, with 10 bases in between. This CDR3 is 12 amino acids long. Germline V gene lookup returns CDR1 SQVTM and CDR2 ANQGSEA. CDR3 DNA sequence: TGCAGCTACCGACAGATGAACACTGAAGCTTTCTTT. It yields the protein CSYRQMNTEAFF.